This T cell receptor beta chain comes out of a study of T cell changes during pregnancy in multiple sclerosis (dated by TCRdb to the late 2010s). Background for the entire study: The study looked at changes in the T cell repertoire across pregnancy in women with multiple sclerosis.

Its CDR3 holds 16 amino acids, cysteine through phenylalanine. The DNA shown is the 48-base CDR3, in frame from base 1. Via the germline V gene, CDR1 is SGDLS and CDR2 YYNGEE. Between the V and J ends, shortened by 3 bases and 0 bases respectively, the junction contains 16 bases. Libraries came from the immunoSEQ multiplex PCR assay. TCRdb's version of the immuneACCESS table is confined to in-frame rearrangements and falls short of the full clone set. An unresolved V gene accounts for under half of the shortfall where checked; the remainder is of unknown origin. This sample comprises around 92,000 clones, approximately 92% of them detected only once. The ten largest clones take up 4.3% of the sample. About this clone: Its specific antigen is unknown. There are no base qualities to consult, and no much larger clone falls within one base.

The chain uses TRBV9 and TRBJ2-7; TRBD2 could be the D gene, as 6 bases match. The receptor comes from a female donor with multiple sclerosis, enrolled in a pregnancy study. The specimen comprised peripheral blood, sampled in the first trimester of pregnancy. The nucleotides read TGTGCCAGCAGCGCCGGTGGGACTGTCAGCTCCTACGAGCAGTACTTC. The encoded protein is CASSAGGTVSSYEQYF.